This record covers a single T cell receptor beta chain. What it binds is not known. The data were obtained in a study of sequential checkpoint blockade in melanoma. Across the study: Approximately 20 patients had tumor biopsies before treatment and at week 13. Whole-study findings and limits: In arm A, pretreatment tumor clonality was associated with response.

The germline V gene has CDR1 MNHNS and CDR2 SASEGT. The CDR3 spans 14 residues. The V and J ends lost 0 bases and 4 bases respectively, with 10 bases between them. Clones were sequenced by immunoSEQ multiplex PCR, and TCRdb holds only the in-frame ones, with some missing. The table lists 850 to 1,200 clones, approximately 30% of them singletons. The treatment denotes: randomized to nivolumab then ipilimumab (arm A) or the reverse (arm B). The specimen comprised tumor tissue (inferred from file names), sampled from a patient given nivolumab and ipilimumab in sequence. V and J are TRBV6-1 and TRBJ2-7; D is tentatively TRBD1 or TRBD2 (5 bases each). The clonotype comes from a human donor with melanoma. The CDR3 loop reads CASSEAGTVYEQYF. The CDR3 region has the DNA TGTGCCAGCAGTGAAGCCGGGACGGTTTACGAGCAGTACTTC.